A single sample gave rise to the 28 T cell receptor beta chains below, sequenced in a study of blood T cells in healthy people across ages. The authors ran a second PCR of 7 to 11 cycles using a sample-barcoded 5' primer and a J-beta primer mix. MiXCR, applied by TCRdb to the 5' RACE reads, yields one record per CDR3 protein. Of about 1.8 million distinct CDR3 sequences in the sample, about 50% were seen once. The sample taken for sequencing was blood. These receptors all come from a woman in her forties in good health.

This clonotype was detected a few times. This chain uses TRBV7-9 with TRBJ1-2; maybe TRBD1 (5 bases). Trimming pared 3 bases from V and 3 bases from J, leaving 17 bases between. The CDR3 covers 16 residues. Germline values: CDR1 SEHNR, CDR2 FQNEAQ (reference sequence). CDR3 region: CASSFSRDRLYYGYTF. For the CDR3, the DNA is TGTGCCAGCAGCTTTTCCCGGGACCGACTCTACTATGGCTACACCTTC. Based on the CDR3 plus reference TRBV7-9 and TRBJ1-2, the full variable domain is DTGVSQNPRHKITKRGQNVTFRCDPISEHNRLYWYRQTLGQGPEFLTYFQNEAQLEKSRLLSDRFSAERPKGSFSTLEIQRTEQGDSAMYLCASSFSRDRLYYGYTFGSGTRLTVV.

The V call is TRBV3-1, the J call TRBJ2-4, with D unresolved. Between the trimmed V and J ends, which lost 3 bases and 9 bases, there was a span of 9 bases. The CDR3 contains 12 residues. Germline V gene data show CDR1 as LGHDT and CDR2 as YNNKEL (reference sequence). CDR3 amino acids: CASSQRPGIQYF. CDR3 coding DNA: TGTGCCAGCAGCCAGAGGCCCGGCATTCAGTACTTC.

V is TRBV6-5 and J is TRBJ2-5; 7 positions match TRBD1. The germline V gene has CDR1 MNHEY and CDR2 SVGAGI. The CDR3 loop spans 13 amino acids. Trimming removed 7 bases from V and 4 bases from J; junction bases left unmatched: 6. The CDR3 loop is CASTPTGRETQYF. CDR3 in DNA: TGTGCCAGCACCCCGACAGGGCGAGAGACCCAGTACTTC.

The CDR3 loop is CASSHPKNARGQYF. The CDR3, as DNA: TGTGCCAGCAGCCACCCAAAAAATGCCCGGGGCCAGTACTTC. The chain combines TRBV7-9 with TRBJ2-5, with D perhaps matching TRBD2 (5 bases). Trimming removed 5 bases at V and 10 bases at J, with 20 bases between. Looked up from germline, CDR1 is SEHNR and CDR2 is FQNEAQ (reference sequence). CDR3 length: 14 amino acids.

This sequence joins TRBV7-9 and TRBJ1-6, with D uncertain. Trimming stripped 5 bases from V and 2 bases from J, with 7 bases between. CDR1 and CDR2 (germline): SEHNR, FQNEAQ (reference sequence). The CDR3 extends over 14 amino acids. The chain's CDR3 is CASSLQAYNSPLHF. CDR3 sequence (DNA): TGTGCCAGCAGCCTCCAAGCCTATAATTCACCCCTCCACTTT.

The chain couples TRBV9 to TRBJ1-5; D call uncertain. V lost 3 bases, J lost 0 bases, and 13 bases lay in between. Germline V lookup: CDR1 SGDLS, CDR2 YYNGEE. The CDR3 runs 16 residues. The DNA of the CDR3 is TGTGCCAGCAGCGCTGGATTTAGGGATAGCAATCAGCCCCAGCATTTT. Protein sequence: CASSAGFRDSNQPQHF.

The table lists this clonotype with a few counts. The chain has TRBV11-2 and TRBJ2-5, with 8 bases lining up with TRBD2. The germline V gene has CDR1 SGHAT and CDR2 FQNNGV. V lost 0 bases to trimming and J lost 2 bases; unmatched junction nucleotides: 8. This CDR3 contains 17 residues. DNA of the CDR3: TGTGCCAGCAGCTTAGATCGAGCGGGGGCAATTCAAGAGACCCAGTACTTC. This sequence encodes CASSLDRAGAIQETQYF.

J is TRBJ2-5 and V is TRBV27; 8 nucleotides align to TRBD1. The DNA end lines up better with TRBJ2-7; the J call may be wrong. Looked up from germline, CDR1 is MNHEY and CDR2 is SMNVEV (reference sequence). The CDR3 covers 16 residues. This CDR3 reads CASRGEGTGPLYEQYF. The CDR3 bases are TGTGCCAGCAGGGGAGAAGGGACAGGCCCTCTATACGAGCAGTACTTC.

Concerning this clonotype: One end of the junction does not line up with germline, which may come from a read error. The J gene is TRBJ2-3, the V gene TRBV12-3 or TRBV12-4; D is uncertain. The CDR3 is 15 residues long. The CDR3 DNA reads as TGTGCCAGCAGTTCGGTACTCCAGTACACAGATGCGCAGTATTTT. It translates to CASSSVLQYTDAQYF.

The CDR3 DNA reads as TGTGCCACCAGTGATAGGAGGGGGGAAGAAAATGAGCAGTTCTTC. It specifies CATSDRRGEENEQFF. V usage is TRBV24-1 and J usage is TRBJ2-1, with D perhaps TRBD1 or TRBD2 (6 bases each). This CDR3 is 15 amino acids long. Germline V CDR1 and CDR2: KGHDR, SFDVKD. Trimming took 3 bases from V and 7 from J, leaving 15 bases between them.

This chain joins TRBV6-5 and TRBJ2-7; D gene ambiguous. Trimming removed 5 bases at V and 1 base at J, with 12 bases between. CDR1 and CDR2 from the germline V gene are MNHEY and SVGAGI. The CDR3 is 14 residues long. The CDR3 loop is CASSVGPRSYEQYF. As DNA, the CDR3 is TGTGCCAGCAGTGTCGGACCTCGGTCCTACGAGCAGTACTTC.

In DNA, the CDR3 is TGTGCCAGCAGATGGGGGGGGCGCCCGTACAATGAGCAGTTCTTC. Translating gives CASRWGGRPYNEQFF. The J gene is TRBJ2-1, the V gene TRBV12-3 or TRBV12-4; D may be TRBD2 (7 bases). The CDR3 length is 15 residues. Trimming left V 6 bases short and J 4 bases short, with 16 bases between.

J is TRBJ2-7 and V is TRBV7-8, with a tentative D call TRBD1 (5 bases). V lost 4 bases and J lost 3, with 13 bases in between. The CDR3 has 14 residues. Germline V gene lookup returns CDR1 SGHVS and CDR2 FQNEAQ. The CDR3 is CASSSLPDSYEQYF. The CDR3 region has the DNA TGTGCCAGCAGCTCCCTACCCGACAGCTACGAGCAGTACTTC.

This clonotype was observed a single time. The V gene is TRBV10-3, the J gene TRBJ1-6, with D perhaps matching TRBD1 (5 bases). The germline V and J ends were trimmed by 7 bases and 5 bases, with 6 bases remaining between them. The CDR3 sequence is 12 residues long. CDR1 ENHRY and CDR2 SYGVKD come from the germline V gene. The CDR3: CAIKQDNSPLHF. CDR3 nucleotide sequence: TGTGCCATCAAACAGGATAATTCACCCCTCCACTTT.

This clonotype was found a few times. The rearrangement links TRBV12-3 or TRBV12-4 to TRBJ2-7; the D call may be TRBD1 or TRBD2 (6 bases each). Deletions cut 7 bases from V and 4 bases from J, with 17 bases between. The CDR3 totals 14 residues. The CDR3 here is CASTLGQGRYEQYF. The CDR3 region has the DNA TGTGCCAGCACCCTGGGGCAGGGGAGGTACGAGCAGTACTTC.

The rearrangement links TRBV7-3 to TRBJ2-2; 7 positions match TRBD1. The length of the CDR3 is 16 residues. The germline CDR1 and CDR2 sequences are SGHTA and FQGTGA. The V gene end was trimmed by 4 bases and the J gene end by 6 bases; junction bases not matched to a gene: 11. CDR3 loop: CASSSTGTVGAGELFF. As DNA, the CDR3 is TGTGCCAGCAGCTCGACCGGGACAGTGGGCGCCGGGGAGCTGTTTTTT.

The V and J genes are TRBV20-1 and TRBJ1-2; 10 bases agree with TRBD1. The CDR3 runs to 17 residues. Trimming removed 5 bases from V and 6 bases from J; junction bases left unmatched: 18. Germline CDR1 reads DFQATT; CDR2 reads SNEGSKA (reference sequence). DNA of the CDR3: TGCAGTGCTTGGGGTAAAAATTCGGGGACAGGGGAACATGGCTACACCTTC. This encodes CSAWGKNSGTGEHGYTF.

V and J are TRBV7-9 and TRBJ2-4; TRBD2 matches at 7 bases. J was trimmed by 6 bases and V by 5 bases; bases with no gene match: 7. Germline V gene sequence: CDR1 SEHNR, CDR2 FQNEAQ (reference sequence). This CDR3 comprises 14 residues. In DNA, the CDR3 is TGTGCCAGCAGCGTGGGAGGGTTCGGAAACATTCAGTACTTC. Protein product: CASSVGGFGNIQYF.

This clonotype was seen more than once but under ten times. This chain joins TRBV20-1 and TRBJ2-4; 9 positions match TRBD2. Gene TRBJ2-7 matches the end of the DNA better, so the J call may be wrong. The germline V gene has CDR1 DFQATT and CDR2 SNEGSKA (reference sequence). The CDR3 has 12 residues. The CDR3 loop is CSATSGDYEQYF. Here the CDR3 DNA reads TGCAGTGCTACTAGCGGGGACTACGAGCAGTACTTC.

This chain connects TRBV7-2 to TRBJ1-1; D uncertain. Trimming cost V 4 bases and J 2 bases, with 8 bases left between them. This CDR3 contains 13 residues. Germline CDR1 and CDR2: SGHTA and FQGNSA. The CDR3 region has the DNA TGTGCCAGCAGCTCCGAGATAAACACTGAAGCTTTCTTT. Residues: CASSSEINTEAFF.

This chain connects TRBV6-5 to TRBJ2-1; 10 bases fit TRBD2. Germline CDR1 MNHEY, CDR2 SVGAGI. The CDR3 consists of 16 residues. The J segment lost 4 bases and the V segment lost 4 bases, leaving 7 bases of the junction unmatched. CDR3 nucleotides: TGTGCCAGCAGTTCCCTAACTAGCGGGGCATACAATGAGCAGTTCTTC. Protein sequence: CASSSLTSGAYNEQFF.

The gene calls are TRBV5-1 and TRBJ2-3, with D perhaps assigned TRBD1 or TRBD2 (6 bases each). Germline V gene lookup returns CDR1 SGHRS and CDR2 YFSETQ. The V end lost 4 bases, the J end lost 2 bases, and 17 bases lay between the germline ends. CDR3 length: 16 amino acids. CDR3 residues: CASSPGGVIITDTQYF. CDR3 sequence (DNA): TGCGCCAGCAGCCCCGGGGGCGTCATTATCACAGATACGCAGTATTTT.

The chain uses TRBV6-2 or TRBV6-3 and TRBJ2-5; perhaps TRBD1 as D (6 bases). Germline V CDR1 and CDR2: MNHEY, SVGEGT. The CDR3 contains 14 residues. V was cut by 4 bases and J by 5 bases, with 14 bases left in between. The CDR3 loop is CASSWTVSKETQYF. As DNA, the CDR3 is TGTGCCAGCAGTTGGACAGTGTCAAAGGAGACCCAGTACTTC.

The chain is built from TRBV20-1 and TRBJ2-3, with 7 bases identical to TRBD1. Trimming took 3 bases from V and 8 from J; bases not matched to a gene: 5. From germline, CDR1 is DFQATT and CDR2 SNEGSKA (reference sequence). The CDR3 contains 12 residues. CDR3 residues: CSASKGAGTQYF. The CDR3 DNA is TGCAGTGCTAGTAAGGGGGCTGGTACGCAGTATTTT.

This chain links TRBV27 with TRBJ1-5; D is unclear. This CDR3 has 14 residues. Looked up from germline, CDR1 is MNHEY and CDR2 is SMNVEV (reference sequence). Deletions cut 5 bases from V and 8 bases from J, with 16 bases between. The CDR3 sequence: CASSNTEKTEPQHF. The CDR3 nucleotides are TGTGCCAGCAGTAACACTGAAAAGACGGAGCCCCAGCATTTT.

Comments on this clonotype: At one end the junction does not follow the germline gene, possibly because of a read error. J is TRBJ2-3 and V is TRBV4-3, with D hard to call. Germline values: CDR1 LGHNA, CDR2 YSLEER. CDR3 length equals 13 residues. CDR3: CASGQVGSPTQYF. CDR3 coding DNA: TGCGCCAGCGGCCAAGTCGGTAGCCCGACGCAGTATTTT.

The CDR3 sequence: CASSQEGIQPQHF. Here the CDR3 DNA reads TGCGCCAGCAGCCAAGAGGGGATCCAGCCCCAGCATTTT. The chain is built from TRBV4-1 and TRBJ1-5; D not certain. From germline, CDR1 is MGHRA and CDR2 YSYEKL. V was clipped by 0 bases and J by 7 bases, with 7 bases between them. This CDR3 has 13 residues.

This clonotype was seen repeatedly, ten times or more. The chain links TRBV4-3 to TRBJ2-3; a possible D gene is TRBD2 (7 bases). Trimming left V 1 base short and J 2 bases short, with 13 bases between. This CDR3 has 16 amino acids. Germline assignment: CDR1 LGHNA and CDR2 YSLEER. CDR3 DNA: TGCGCCAGCAGCCAAGGGGCGGGGGCCCTCACAGATACGCAGTATTTT. Translation gives CASSQGAGALTDTQYF.